Below, 17 T cell receptor beta chains from the same sample are listed, as sequenced in a study of T cell responses to AZD1222 COVID-19 vaccine. Profiled with immunoSEQ multiplex PCR; TCRdb holds only in-frame clones, not every one. The repertoire consists of more than 95,000 clones, with 80% to 90% occurring once and the leading ten covering around 7.1%. The sequenced sample was peripheral blood, obtained 28 days after the second AZD1222 dose. Receptor source: an adult who received the AZD1222 COVID-19 vaccine.

This clone was picked up one time. CDR3: CASATSGPGELFF. In DNA, the CDR3 is TGTGCCAGCGCGACTAGCGGGCCCGGGGAGCTGTTTTTT. The chain uses TRBV18 and TRBJ2-2; TRBD2 agrees at 10 bases. The CDR3 is 13 residues long. The V and J ends lost 8 bases and 6 bases, in that order; junction bases with no gene match: 3. Germline values: CDR1 KGHSH, CDR2 LQKENI.

This chain links TRBV6-5 with TRBJ1-1, with D possibly matching TRBD1 (5 bases). The V end lost 2 bases, the J end lost 4 bases, and 8 bases lay between the germline ends. CDR1 and CDR2 from the germline V gene are MNHEY and SVGAGI. The CDR3 totals 13 residues. CDR3 sequence reads: CASSYGTGTEAFF. CDR3 sequence (DNA): TGTGCCAGCAGTTACGGCACAGGCACTGAAGCTTTCTTT.

This clone was detected once. The J gene is TRBJ1-2, the V gene TRBV5-8; 11 nucleotides line up with TRBD1. V was clipped by 4 bases and J by 5 bases; unmatched bases: 4. The CDR3 is 14 residues long. Germline values: CDR1 SGHTS, CDR2 YDEGEE. In nucleotides, the CDR3 is TGTGCCAGCAGCAGGGGACAGGGGGGGTATGGCTACACCTTC. Its translation: CASSRGQGGYGYTF.

This clone was seen a single time. This rearrangement joins TRBV11-2 to TRBJ2-5; 13 nucleotides align to TRBD2. The V gene's germline CDR1 is SGHAT and CDR2 FQNNGV. Unmatched junction bases numbered 10, after V lost 5 bases and J lost 4 bases. The CDR3 consists of 17 residues. Here the CDR3 reads CASSAPRTSGGRETQYF. Here the CDR3 DNA reads TGTGCCAGCAGCGCACCCAGGACTAGCGGGGGAAGAGAGACCCAGTACTTC.

The chain employs TRBV7-3 and TRBJ2-7; perhaps TRBD2 as D (6 bases). V was pared by 5 bases and J by 0 bases, with 8 bases between. Germline V gene lookup returns CDR1 SGHTA and CDR2 FQGTGA. The CDR3 totals 13 residues. CDR3 DNA: TGTGCCAGCAGCGTCGGGGGCTCCTACGAGCAGTACTTC. It specifies CASSVGGSYEQYF. The whole variable domain, filled in from reference TRBV7-3 and TRBJ2-7, reads GAGVSQTPSNKVTEKGKYVELRCDPISGHTALYWYRQSLGQGPEFLIYFQGTGAADDSGLPNDRFFAVRPEGSVSTLKIQRTERGDSAVYLCASSVGGSYEQYFGPGTRLTVT.

This chain joins TRBV24-1 and TRBJ2-5; TRBD2 aligns across 7 bases. The CDR3 is made up of 15 amino acids. The germline CDR1 and CDR2 sequences are KGHDR and SFDVKD. V gave up 5 bases and J gave up 5 bases; unmatched junction bases: 10. The CDR3 is CATSGGEGLGETQYF. The CDR3, as DNA: TGTGCCACCAGTGGTGGGGAGGGCCTCGGGGAGACCCAGTACTTC.

In its sample, this clone was seen a few times. The rearrangement joins TRBV5-1 to TRBJ1-4, with D uncertain. The CDR3 sequence is 13 residues long. Trimming pared 0 bases from V and 8 bases from J, leaving 8 bases between. Germline CDR1 is SGHRS and CDR2 is YFSETQ. The CDR3 protein is CASSLVLLEKLFF. CDR3 nucleotide sequence: TGCGCCAGCAGCTTGGTCTTACTGGAAAAACTGTTTTTT.

The CDR3 DNA follows: TGTGCCAGCAGTGAACAGGGGGAGTACACTGAAGCTTTCTTT. Amino acids: CASSEQGEYTEAFF. This chain joins TRBV6-1 and TRBJ1-1; 7 nucleotides align to TRBD1. Germline V CDR1 and CDR2: MNHNS, SASEGT. The CDR3 spans 14 residues. Losses at the gene ends were 2 bases for V and 3 bases for J; bases not matched to a gene: 3.

This sequence joins TRBV27 and TRBJ2-7; D unresolved. In germline, CDR1 is MNHEY, CDR2 SMNVEV (reference sequence). Trimming pared 5 bases from V and 9 bases from J, leaving 14 bases between. This CDR3 contains 12 residues. CDR3 sequence: CASSGNRAWQYF. The DNA for the CDR3 is TGTGCCAGCAGTGGGAACAGAGCGTGGCAGTACTTC.

V and J are TRBV3-1 (or the pseudogene TRBV3-2) and TRBJ2-5, with 8 positions matching TRBD1. Germline V gene data show CDR1 as LGHDT and CDR2 as YNNKEL (reference sequence). The CDR3 loop spans 16 amino acids. Germline trimming cut 3 bases from V and 5 bases from J; bases unmatched to any gene: 11. The CDR3 coding sequence is TGTGCCAGCAGCCAGGGTAGACAGGGGACGAGGGAGACCCAGTACTTC. Translated, it gives CASSQGRQGTRETQYF.

In this sample, this clone turned up once. This sequence joins TRBV14 and TRBJ2-1; 7 nucleotides match TRBD1. Germline-derived CDR1 and CDR2 are SGHDN and FVKESK. The CDR3 is 19 residues long. V lost 0 bases, J lost 2 bases, and 13 bases stayed unmatched. Written as DNA, the CDR3 is TGTGCCAGCAGCCAAGATAATAGTCAGGGGGAAGAGGCCTACAATGAGCAGTTCTTC. It specifies CASSQDNSQGEEAYNEQFF.

The chain couples TRBV11-2 to TRBJ2-5, with D uncertain. The CDR3 has 16 amino acids. Deletions cut 5 bases from V and 3 bases from J, with 19 bases between. Germline V gene sequence: CDR1 SGHAT, CDR2 FQNNGV. The CDR3 sequence is CASSRVEPNPKETQYF. CDR3 nucleotide sequence: TGTGCCAGCAGCCGTGTAGAGCCCAATCCTAAAGAGACCCAGTACTTC.

The chain carries TRBV14 and TRBJ2-1, with 15 bases identical to TRBD2. This CDR3 has 16 residues. Germline CDR1 SGHDN, CDR2 FVKESK. The V gene end was trimmed by 3 bases and the J gene end by 7 bases; junction bases not matched to a gene: 4. CDR3 DNA sequence: TGTGCCAGCAGCCAGGGACTAGCGGGAGGCAGGAATGAGCAGTTCTTC. Amino acids: CASSQGLAGGRNEQFF.

The V gene is TRBV7-2, the J gene TRBJ1-2; 7 bases line up with TRBD1. Unmatched junction bases numbered 7, after V lost 2 bases and J lost 4 bases. The CDR3 runs 15 residues. Germline assignment: CDR1 SGHTA and CDR2 FQGNSA. CDR3 nucleotides: TGTGCCAGCAGCTTATCTGGACAGGCGGGCTATGGCTACACCTTC. It encodes CASSLSGQAGYGYTF.

A single count supports this clone. The chain recombines TRBV28 with TRBJ2-3; D might be TRBD1 (5 bases). V lost 2 bases, J lost 6 bases, and 12 bases lay in between. The CDR3 totals 14 residues. Germline V gene data show CDR1 as MDHEN and CDR2 as SYDVKM. CDR3 residues: CASSLEAGIDTQYF. CDR3 nucleotide sequence: TGTGCCAGCAGTTTAGAGGCAGGGATTGATACGCAGTATTTT. Supplemented by reference TRBV28 and TRBJ2-3, the full variable domain reads DVKVTQSSRYLVKRTGEKVFLECVQDMDHENMFWYRQDPGLGLRLIYFSYDVKMKEKGDIPEGYSVSREKKERFSLILESASTNQTSMYLCASSLEAGIDTQYFGPGTRLTVL.

The J gene is TRBJ2-1, the V gene TRBV5-6; 8 bases are a match to TRBD1. The V gene end was trimmed by 4 bases and the J gene end by 8 bases; junction bases not matched to a gene: 5. Germline CDR1 reads SGHDT; CDR2 reads YYEEEE. The CDR3 runs to 13 residues. The CDR3 DNA reads TGTGCCAGCAGCATCGACAGGGGTGATGAGCAGTTCTTC. It translates to CASSIDRGDEQFF.

The chain carries TRBV6-5 and TRBJ2-1, with a weak D call TRBD2 (5 bases). The CDR3 contains 13 residues. In germline, CDR1 is MNHEY, CDR2 SVGAGI. Trimming stripped 6 bases from V and 8 bases from J, with 14 bases between. The CDR3 protein is CASSLGFSDEQFF. The CDR3 DNA reads as TGTGCCAGCAGCCTAGGGTTTAGCGATGAGCAGTTCTTC.